Given below is one T cell receptor (beta chain) in context. The data are from a study of patients and donors after allogeneic stem cell transplantation. TCRdb re-analysed the RT-PCR reads in MiXCR, keeping a single row per CDR3 protein. The table includes approximately 200,000 distinct CDR3 sequences, roughly 38% detected once. The sequencing input was blood, either unsorted or a sorted T cell fraction (not recorded which). This sequence originates from a human donor who was either an allogeneic HSCT recipient or a stem cell or donor lymphocyte infusion donor (not recorded which). It is not recorded whose cells these are; they may come from a transplant donor.

CDR3 sequence reads: CASSLTDNQPQHF. CDR3 nucleotides: TGTGCCAGCAGTCTAACAGATAATCAGCCCCAGCATTTT. The V gene is TRBV12-3 or TRBV12-4, the J gene TRBJ1-5; D is undetermined. The CDR3 loop spans 13 amino acids. Trimming pared 5 bases from V and 4 bases from J, leaving 9 bases between.